The subject of this entry is one T cell receptor beta chain. Its antigen is not known. TCRdb recomputed calls from the 5' RACE reads with MiXCR, one row per CDR3 protein. Among some 86,000 distinct CDR3 sequences listed, around 25% were seen once. This specimen comes from a study of T-cell memory formation after mild COVID-19. In the study overall: In these data, TCR clusters were largely donor specific. Findings and limits, study-wide: The CD4+ clones that contracted clustered mainly within CM and EM, and the CD8+ clones concentrated in EMRA. Researchers found some responding clones in pre-infection memory, a sign that cross-reactive memory joined. Day 15 to 85 contractors were CD4/CD8 balanced; later expanders leaned CD4+.

Germline V lookup: CDR1 MNHEY, CDR2 SVGAGI. The V segment lost 7 bases and the J segment 5 bases; nucleotides outside the gene matches: 13. There are 15 residues in the CDR3. The sequence came from a man between 18 and 35 years old who had mild COVID-19 (a few samples of this study predate the infection). Cell type and time point are not known. Sequencing input: PBMCs or a T cell subset sorted from them (not recorded which). V usage is TRBV6-5 and J usage is TRBJ2-7, with 8 positions matching TRBD1. The CDR3 DNA sequence: TGTGCCAGCACTACCCTTGGGTCAGGGGGCGACGAGCAGTACTTC. It is translated as CASTTLGSGGDEQYF.